Presented here are 27 T cell receptor beta chains from one specimen sequenced in a study of T cell responses to AZD1222 COVID-19 vaccine. TCRdb's copy holds only in-frame clones and misses some; the assay was immunoSEQ multiplex PCR. The data show more than 110,000 clones, roughly 91% seen once. This material consisted of peripheral blood, taken on day 0 of AZD1222 vaccination. These receptor sequences come from an adult in good health.

The rearrangement links TRBV5-1 to TRBJ1-1, with a tentative D call TRBD1 (6 bases). Trimming cost V 0 bases and J 1 base, with 16 bases left between them. CDR1 is SGHRS, CDR2 YFSETQ, per germline. The CDR3 is 17 amino acids. DNA of the CDR3: TGCGCCAGCAGCTTGGACCGGGCCAGGGGAACGAACACTGAAGCTTTCTTT. Residues: CASSLDRARGTNTEAFF.

This clone was seen just once. The chain links TRBV4-2 to TRBJ1-2; no reliable D call. The V end lost 0 bases, the J end lost 8 bases, and 13 bases lay between the germline ends. The CDR3 has 14 amino acids. Germline CDR1 LGHNA, CDR2 YNFKEQ. The DNA for the CDR3 is TGTGCCAGCAGCCAAGAAGTCAGGTCGGGAGGCTACACCTTC. Encoded protein: CASSQEVRSGGYTF.

The CDR3, as DNA: TGCGCCAGCAGCCTCCCCCTTGGGGATTACAATGAGCAGTTCTTC. Protein product: CASSLPLGDYNEQFF. The gene calls are TRBV4-1 and TRBJ2-1; D call uncertain. The CDR3 sequence is 15 residues long. The germline V gene encodes CDR1 MGHRA and CDR2 YSYEKL. V was cut by 4 bases and J by 4 bases, with 14 bases left in between.

V gene TRBV11-3 combines with J gene TRBJ1-2, with a weak D call TRBD1 (6 bases). Per the germline V gene, CDR1 is SGHNT and CDR2 is YENEEA. Deletions cut 5 bases from V and 0 bases from J, with 13 bases between. The CDR3 is made up of 15 amino acids. The CDR3 DNA reads as TGTGCCAGCAGCATAAGACAGGTAACTAACTATGGCTACACCTTC. Its protein product is CASSIRQVTNYGYTF.

This clone was found once. The chain carries TRBV7-2 and TRBJ1-3, with no clear D. The V gene's germline CDR1 is SGHTA and CDR2 FQGNSA. Trimming removed 9 bases at V and 0 bases at J, with 12 bases between. The length of the CDR3 is 14 residues. The DNA of the CDR3 is TGTGCCAGTAAGCCTGGGAACTCTGGAAACACCATATATTTT. This encodes CASKPGNSGNTIYF.

The gene calls are TRBV5-6 and TRBJ1-3; D is uncertain. V was pared by 4 bases and J by 8 bases, with 13 bases between. CDR1 SGHDT and CDR2 YYEEEE come from the germline V gene. CDR3 length: 13 residues. Here the CDR3 DNA reads TGTGCCAGCAGCCCGGCCCCTGGGGACACCATATATTTT. It specifies CASSPAPGDTIYF.

V usage is TRBV30 and J usage is TRBJ1-1, with 7 bases that match TRBD1. The CDR3 is made up of 12 amino acids. Germline trimming cut 2 bases from V and 9 bases from J; bases unmatched to any gene: 6. Germline V CDR1 and CDR2: GTSNPN, SVGIG (reference sequence). Written as DNA, the CDR3 is TGTGCCTGGAGTAACACAGGGGATCAAGCTTTCTTT. Amino acid sequence: CAWSNTGDQAFF.

The V and J genes are TRBV28 and TRBJ2-4; no clear D. Germline lookup yields CDR1 MDHEN and CDR2 SYDVKM. The ends were cut back, 5 bases at V and 5 bases at J, with 19 bases in the middle. The CDR3 is made up of 16 amino acids. The CDR3 sequence: CASSLRPGFPENIQYF. CDR3 coding DNA: TGTGCCAGCAGTCTGCGTCCCGGCTTCCCCGAAAACATTCAGTACTTC.

This clone was seen only once. This chain joins TRBV19 and TRBJ1-1; D unresolved. Germline V lookup: CDR1 LNHDA, CDR2 SQIVND (reference sequence). The CDR3 runs to 13 residues. Trimming pared 7 bases from V and 5 bases from J, leaving 14 bases between. The CDR3: CASTMERVTEAFF. The CDR3 DNA is TGTGCCAGTACCATGGAGAGGGTTACTGAAGCTTTCTTT.

The CDR3 DNA follows: TGCGCCAGCAGCCAAGTCGGGATTATCGCCGGGGAGCTGTTTTTT. Translation: CASSQVGIIAGELFF. This chain joins TRBV4-1 and TRBJ2-2, with a possible D match to TRBD2 (5 bases). CDR1 and CDR2 from the germline V gene are MGHRA and YSYEKL. V lost 1 base, J lost 6 bases, and 12 bases lay in between. This CDR3 is 15 amino acids long.

The rearrangement links TRBV7-9 to TRBJ1-5; no reliable D call. The germline CDR1 and CDR2 sequences are SEHNR and FQNEAQ (reference sequence). V was trimmed by 4 bases and J by 8 bases, leaving 12 bases between them. The CDR3 runs 13 residues. The CDR3 here is CASSSQLQKPQHF. In DNA, the CDR3 is TGTGCCAGCAGCTCCCAGCTACAGAAGCCCCAGCATTTT.

The chain links TRBV6-6 to TRBJ1-2; 7 nucleotides match TRBD1. This CDR3 has 15 residues. Germline CDR1 reads MNHNY; CDR2 reads SVGAGI (reference sequence). V was pared by 6 bases and J by 4 bases, with 11 bases of the junction left unmatched. This chain's CDR3 is CASRPGDRVSYGYTF. Written as DNA, the CDR3 is TGTGCCAGCAGACCCGGCGACAGGGTTAGCTATGGCTACACCTTC.

The chain links TRBV6-6 to TRBJ1-1; no clear D gene. Germline V CDR1 and CDR2: MNHNY, SVGAGI (reference sequence). The CDR3 length is 10 residues. V was trimmed by 6 bases and J by 5 bases, leaving 4 bases between them. CDR3: CASRITEAFF. For the CDR3, the DNA is TGTGCCAGCAGGATAACTGAAGCTTTCTTT.

The rearrangement links TRBV19 to TRBJ1-1, with D unresolved. Trimming pared 3 bases from V and 6 bases from J, leaving 14 bases between. The CDR3 runs to 14 residues. CDR1 and CDR2 (germline): LNHDA, SQIVND (reference sequence). This CDR3 is CASSIVRHYSEAFF. DNA for the CDR3: TGTGCCAGTAGTATCGTCCGACATTACTCTGAAGCTTTCTTT.

The count of this clone is one. This sequence joins TRBV19 and TRBJ2-7, with 7 bases lining up with TRBD1. V trimming: 6 bases; J trimming: 2 bases; junction bases outside the gene matches: 4. This CDR3 is 13 amino acids long. Per germline, CDR1 LNHDA and CDR2 SQIVND (reference sequence). The CDR3 sequence: CASRETGTYEQYF. The CDR3 nucleotides read TGTGCCAGTAGAGAGACAGGGACCTACGAGCAGTACTTC.

The CDR3 DNA reads as TGTGCCAGCAGCCAAGCCTCCGTTGGGAGCAATCAGCCCCAGCATTTT. Protein: CASSQASVGSNQPQHF. The chain has TRBV4-2 and TRBJ1-5; no firm D call. The CDR3 is 16 amino acids. Germline CDR1 and CDR2: LGHNA and YNFKEQ. Trimming took off 1 base at V and 1 base at J, with 11 bases between the two ends.

This clone came up once. The gene calls are TRBV23-1 and TRBJ1-3; 11 bases fit TRBD1. TRBV23-1 is identified as an open reading frame with a role that is uncertain. V lost 9 bases, J lost 2 bases, and 0 bases stayed unmatched. The CDR3 runs 13 residues. The CDR3 spells CARDRGPGNTIYF. The CDR3, as DNA: TGCGCCAGGGACAGGGGGCCTGGAAACACCATATATTTT.

This clone showed up just once. The V call is TRBV7-3, the J call TRBJ1-3; D ambiguous. V lost 6 bases to trimming and J lost 0 bases, with 15 bases between them. Germline V gene data show CDR1 as SGHTA and CDR2 as FQGTGA. This CDR3 is 16 amino acids long. In DNA, the CDR3 is TGTGCCAGCAGTAAAAGTTTGGCTGACTCTGGAAACACCATATATTTT. Its protein product is CASSKSLADSGNTIYF.

This sequence joins TRBV6-5 and TRBJ2-7; perhaps TRBD1 as D (6 bases). Per germline, CDR1 MNHEY and CDR2 SVGAGI. Trimming pared 2 bases from V and 0 bases from J, leaving 11 bases between. CDR3 size: 15 residues. CDR3 nucleotides: TGTGCCAGCAGTTACGCCTGGACAGCCTCCTACGAGCAGTACTTC. This encodes CASSYAWTASYEQYF.

The chain combines TRBV5-8 with TRBJ2-7, with D unclear. V gave up 0 bases and J gave up 6 bases, with 13 bases separating them. The CDR3 consists of 14 residues. Germline V gene data show CDR1 as SGHTS and CDR2 as YDEGEE. The DNA for the CDR3 is TGTGCCAGCAGCTTGGCAGGCCCGACCACCGAGCAGTACTTC. This sequence encodes CASSLAGPTTEQYF.

This chain uses TRBV28 with TRBJ2-3, with D unclear. The V and J ends lost 7 bases and 0 bases respectively, with 11 bases between them. This CDR3 has 14 residues. The germline V gene encodes CDR1 MDHEN and CDR2 SYDVKM. This CDR3 is CASNLLGSTDTQYF. Here the CDR3 DNA reads TGTGCCAGCAACTTATTGGGAAGCACAGATACGCAGTATTTT.

This chain uses TRBV10-3 with TRBJ2-1, with D uncertain. Per the germline V gene, CDR1 is ENHRY and CDR2 is SYGVKD. The CDR3 runs 13 residues. Trimming removed 6 bases at V and 7 bases at J, with 13 bases between. The CDR3 sequence: CAIRPSDTNEQFF. The CDR3, as DNA: TGTGCCATCAGACCTTCTGACACGAATGAGCAGTTCTTC.

V usage is TRBV16 and J usage is TRBJ1-2; TRBD1 aligns across 12 bases. Germline V lookup: CDR1 KGHSY, CDR2 FQNENV. V gave up 0 bases and J gave up 6 bases; unmatched junction bases: 5. The CDR3 consists of 16 residues. The CDR3 spells CASSQSMGQGANGYTF. CDR3 nucleotides: TGTGCCAGCAGCCAATCGATGGGACAGGGGGCGAATGGCTACACCTTC. The full variable domain, rest sourced from reference TRBV16 and TRBJ1-2, is GEEVAQTPKHLVRGEGQKAKLYCAPIKGHSYVFWYQQVLKNEFKFLISFQNENVFDETGMPKERFSAKCLPNSPCSLEIQATKLEDSAVYFCASSQSMGQGANGYTFGSGTRLTVV.

V is TRBV18 and J is TRBJ1-2, with 12 nucleotides matching TRBD1. Germline V lookup: CDR1 KGHSH, CDR2 LQKENI. The CDR3 length is 16 residues. Germline trimming cut 2 bases from V and 8 bases from J; bases unmatched to any gene: 9. The CDR3 protein is CASSPGPGQGAQGYTF. CDR3 nucleotides: TGTGCCAGCTCACCAGGACCGGGACAGGGGGCTCAGGGCTACACCTTC.

A single count supports this clone. The chain uses TRBV6-4 and TRBJ2-3; 13 nucleotides agree with TRBD2. Germline CDR1 and CDR2: MRHNA and SNTAGT. V dropped 5 bases and J dropped 2; count of bases not matched to a gene: 10. The CDR3 totals 18 residues. CDR3 DNA sequence: TGTGCCAGCAGTCGGACTAGCGGGGGTAATATGAACACAGATACGCAGTATTTT. Translating gives CASSRTSGGNMNTDTQYF.

The chain uses TRBV2 and TRBJ2-7; 7 nucleotides agree with TRBD1. This CDR3 is 16 amino acids long. Germline values: CDR1 SNHLY, CDR2 FYNNEI. The junction had 8 bases not matched to a gene; V was cut back by 1 base and J by 2 bases. CDR3 nucleotides: TGTGCCAGCAGTGAAGGGGTGGGGGACAGTACCTACGAGCAGTACTTC. Amino acids: CASSEGVGDSTYEQYF.

The gene calls are TRBV12-5 and TRBJ1-2; D possibly corresponds to TRBD1 (5 bases). The germline V and J ends were trimmed by 2 bases and 1 base, with 14 bases remaining between them. Germline V lookup: CDR1 LGHNT, CDR2 FRNRAP. The CDR3 totals 16 residues. CDR3 region: CASGLQTDSFNYGYTF. The CDR3 DNA reads TGTGCTAGTGGTTTGCAGACCGACAGCTTTAACTATGGCTACACCTTC.